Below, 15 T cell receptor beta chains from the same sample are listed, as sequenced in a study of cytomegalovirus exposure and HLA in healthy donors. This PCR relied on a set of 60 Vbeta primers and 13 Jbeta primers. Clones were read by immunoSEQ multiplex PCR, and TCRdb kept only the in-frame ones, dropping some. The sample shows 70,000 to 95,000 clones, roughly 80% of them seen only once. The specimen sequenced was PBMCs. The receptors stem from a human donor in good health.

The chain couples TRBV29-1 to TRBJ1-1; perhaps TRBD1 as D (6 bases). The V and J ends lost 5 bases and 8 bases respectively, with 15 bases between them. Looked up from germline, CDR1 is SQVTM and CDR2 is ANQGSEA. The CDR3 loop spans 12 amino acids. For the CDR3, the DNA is TGCAGCGTTATAAAACAGGGAGGGGAAGCTTTCTTT. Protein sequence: CSVIKQGGEAFF.

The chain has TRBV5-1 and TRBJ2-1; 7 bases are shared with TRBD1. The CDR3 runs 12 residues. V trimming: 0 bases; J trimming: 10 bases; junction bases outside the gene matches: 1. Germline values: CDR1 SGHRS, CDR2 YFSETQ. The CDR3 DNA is TGCGCCAGCAGCTTGGGACAGGGCGAGCAGTTCTTC. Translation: CASSLGQGEQFF.

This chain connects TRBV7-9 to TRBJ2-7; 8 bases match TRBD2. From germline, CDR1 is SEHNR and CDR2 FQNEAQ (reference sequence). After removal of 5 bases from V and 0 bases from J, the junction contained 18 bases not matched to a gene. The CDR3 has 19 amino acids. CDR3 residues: CASSTPGSGGLPSSYEQYF. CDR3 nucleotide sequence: TGTGCCAGCAGCACGCCGGGCAGCGGGGGCTTACCTTCCTCCTACGAGCAGTACTTC.

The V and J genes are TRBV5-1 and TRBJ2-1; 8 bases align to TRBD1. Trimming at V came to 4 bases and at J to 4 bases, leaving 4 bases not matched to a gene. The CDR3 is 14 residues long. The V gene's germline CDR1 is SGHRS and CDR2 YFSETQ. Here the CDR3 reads CASSLGDRYNEQFF. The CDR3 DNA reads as TGCGCCAGCAGCCTAGGGGACAGGTACAATGAGCAGTTCTTC.

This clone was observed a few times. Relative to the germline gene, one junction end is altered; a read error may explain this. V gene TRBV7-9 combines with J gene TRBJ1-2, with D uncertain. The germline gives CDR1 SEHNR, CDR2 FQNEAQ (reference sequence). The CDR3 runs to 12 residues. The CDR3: CASSLDQEGYPF. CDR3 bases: TGTGCCAGCAGCTTAGACCAGGAGGGCTACCCCTTC. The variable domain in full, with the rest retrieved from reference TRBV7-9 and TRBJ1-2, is DTGVSQNPRHKITKRGQNVTFRCDPISEHNRLYWYRQTLGQGPEFLTYFQNEAQLEKSRLLSDRFSAERPKGSFSTLEIQRTEQGDSAMYLCASSLDQEGYPFGSGTRLTVV.

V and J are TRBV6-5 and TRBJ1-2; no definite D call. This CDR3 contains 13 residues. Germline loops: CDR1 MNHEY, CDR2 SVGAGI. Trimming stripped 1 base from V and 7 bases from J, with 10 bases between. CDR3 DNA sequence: TGTGCCAGCAGTTACTACCCGCCGGGTGGCTACACCTTC. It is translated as CASSYYPPGGYTF.

Here the CDR3 DNA reads TGCGCCAGCAGCCGAGCTAATGAGCAGTTCTTC. Its protein product is CASSRANEQFF. This rearrangement joins TRBV4-1 to TRBJ2-1; D not resolved. CDR3 length: 11 residues. V was trimmed by 4 bases and J by 7 bases, leaving 5 bases between them. Germline-derived CDR1 and CDR2 are MGHRA and YSYEKL.

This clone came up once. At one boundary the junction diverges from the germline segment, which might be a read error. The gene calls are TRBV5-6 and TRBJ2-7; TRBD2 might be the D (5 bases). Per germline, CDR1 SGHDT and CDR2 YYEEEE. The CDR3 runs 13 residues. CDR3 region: CASSPWTGDEQSF. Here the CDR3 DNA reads TGTGCCAGCAGCCCCTGGACTGGCGACGAGCAGTCCTTC.

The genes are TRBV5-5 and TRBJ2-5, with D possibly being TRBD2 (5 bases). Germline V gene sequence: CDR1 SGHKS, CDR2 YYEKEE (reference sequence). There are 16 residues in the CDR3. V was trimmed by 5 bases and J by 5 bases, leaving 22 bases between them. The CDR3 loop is CASSSPGFGDRETQYF. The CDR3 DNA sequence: TGTGCCAGCAGTTCCCCAGGATTCGGGGATCGGGAGACCCAGTACTTC.

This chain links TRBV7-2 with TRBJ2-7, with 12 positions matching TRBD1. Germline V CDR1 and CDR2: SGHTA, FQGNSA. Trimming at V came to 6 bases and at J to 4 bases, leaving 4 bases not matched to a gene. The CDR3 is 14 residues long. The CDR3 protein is CASSRDRGRYEQYF. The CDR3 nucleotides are TGTGCCAGCAGTCGGGACAGGGGGCGGTACGAGCAGTACTTC.

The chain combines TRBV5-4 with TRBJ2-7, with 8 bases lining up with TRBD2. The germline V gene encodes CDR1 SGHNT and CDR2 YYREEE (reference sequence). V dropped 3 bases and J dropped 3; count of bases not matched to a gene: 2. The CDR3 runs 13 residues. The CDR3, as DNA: TGTGCCAGCAGCTCGGGACTAGTCTACGAGCAGTACTTC. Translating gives CASSSGLVYEQYF.

The CDR3 coding sequence is TGTGCCAGTAGTATAGCCCCCCTCGGGTATAGCAATCAGCCCCAGCATTTT. It encodes CASSIAPLGYSNQPQHF. The V gene is TRBV19, the J gene TRBJ1-5; D not certain. The CDR3 spans 17 residues. Germline CDR1 is LNHDA and CDR2 is SQIVND (reference sequence). Trimming took off 1 base at V and 0 bases at J, with 13 bases between the two ends.

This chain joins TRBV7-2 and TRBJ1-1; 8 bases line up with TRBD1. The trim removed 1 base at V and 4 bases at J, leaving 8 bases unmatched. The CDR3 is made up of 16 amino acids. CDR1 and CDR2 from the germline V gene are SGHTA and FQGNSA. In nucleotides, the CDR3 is TGTGCCAGCAGCTTAGAGGGACAGGAATCTACCACTGAAGCTTTCTTT. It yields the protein CASSLEGQESTTEAFF.

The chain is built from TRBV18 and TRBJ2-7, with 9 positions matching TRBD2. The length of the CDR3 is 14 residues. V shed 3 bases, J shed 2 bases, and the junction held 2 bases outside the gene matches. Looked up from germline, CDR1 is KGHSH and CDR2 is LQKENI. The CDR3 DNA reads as TGTGCCAGCTCACCGGGCGGGGGGGCCTACGAGCAGTACTTC. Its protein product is CASSPGGGAYEQYF.

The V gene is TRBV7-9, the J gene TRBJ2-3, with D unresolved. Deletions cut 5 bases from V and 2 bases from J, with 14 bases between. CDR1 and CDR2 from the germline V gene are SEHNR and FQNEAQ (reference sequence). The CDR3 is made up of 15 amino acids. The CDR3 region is CASSADSPHTDTQYF. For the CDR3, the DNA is TGTGCCAGCAGCGCCGACTCCCCCCACACAGATACGCAGTATTTT.